One TCR beta chain is described in this entry. What it recognizes is unknown. Different DNA sequences within this sample yield the same CDR3. This CDR3 is 14 amino acids long. Trimming cost V 8 bases and J 0 bases; bases outside gene matches: 3. Germline V CDR1 and CDR2: LNHDA, SQIVND (reference sequence). The data stem from a study of cytomegalovirus exposure and HLA in healthy donors. Broader study findings: TCR sequences were mostly rare, though some public TCRs occurred in many donors.

PCR was performed using 60 Vbeta and 13 Jbeta primers. Only in-frame clones appear in the TCRdb table, and some are missing; sequencing was by immunoSEQ multiplex PCR. Among more than 200,000 clones listed, about 80% were seen once. This TCR came from a man between 18 and 35 years old in good health and CMV-seronegative. The V call is TRBV19, the J call TRBJ1-4; TRBD1 matches 7 bases. Sequencing input: PBMCs. CDR3 in amino acids: CASSGTATNEKLFF. The DNA of the CDR3 is TGTGCCAGTTCAGGGACAGCAACTAATGAAAAACTGTTTTTT.